The sequence of this TCR beta chain was determined in a study of blood T cell repertoires in COVID-19. Across the whole study: COVID-19 samples, acute and convalescent, were from the United States, Italy and Spain. The cDNA or gDNA used as material had been derived from T cells, B-cell-depleted T cells, or PBMCs.

The V segment lost 2 bases and the J segment 2 bases; nucleotides outside the gene matches: 20. The length of the CDR3 is 21 residues. Germline CDR1 and CDR2: SGHTA and FQGTGA. In the study's own analysis: Quantification of nucleated cells was approximated via reference gene primer amplification. Data came from immunoSEQ multiplex PCR; TCRdb stores just in-frame clones and leaves some out. The DNA gave D and trimming, while V, J and clone size come from that table. The table lists under 150,000 clones, around 78% of them singletons. This clone was observed a handful of times. The chain combines TRBV7-3 with TRBJ1-1; 10 nucleotides align to TRBD1. The specimen was peripheral blood. The receptor was isolated from a human donor in a cohort sampled during active COVID-19. The CDR3, as DNA: TGTGCCAGCAGCTTAGAGCCCGTGGGCTACCGGGACAGGGGACGCAACACTGAAGCTTTCTTT. It codes for CASSLEPVGYRDRGRNTEAFF.